This T cell receptor (beta chain) was captured by sequencing in a study of blood T cell repertoires in COVID-19 (dated by TCRdb to between 2020 and 2021). Regarding the research as a whole: Samples from collaborators originated in the United States, Italy and Spain and spanned both the acute and convalescent phases of COVID-19. The prospective study material was composed of cDNA or gDNA derived from T cells, B-cell-depleted T cells, or PBMCs. Deeply sampled blood TCRbeta repertoires from subjects exposed to, actively infected with, or recovered from COVID-19 were included in the dataset. A freely available public database, intended as a resource for researchers studying the immune response to SARS-CoV-2, is where the repertoires were released. The samples were drawn from two sources: the first 160 participants of the ongoing ImmuneRACE study, and fewer than 1,500 subjects contributed by 6 global collaborators. The sample metadata nearly always contained a de-identified subject ID, COVID-19 status, age in years and sex. Where available, HLA class I and class II types were taken from metadata supplied by the sample provider and were not determined by assay-based typing.

V is cut by 5 bases and J by 8 bases, and the space between the germline ends is 16 bases. From the cysteine through the phenylalanine, the CDR3 covers 14 amino acids. Of all the DNA, just the CDR3 is kept, 42 bases in frame from base 1. Looking up the germline V gene (reference sequence) yields CDR1 SEHNR and CDR2 FQNEAQ. Concerning this clone: Its target antigen remains unknown. Base qualities were left out, and no much larger clone turns up one base away.

In the prospective study, participants were roughly 18 to 90 years old, resided in about 25 geographic areas of the United States, and were enrolled through a virtual design. To assign participants to cohorts, the prospective study relied on clinical history that participants themselves reported in a screening survey and a study questionnaire. For ImmuneRACE Cohort 3, a participant was defined as recovered based on two consecutive negative NP/OP PCR tests, clearance by a healthcare professional, or resolution of symptoms. Mobile phlebotomists in the prospective study collected whole blood, serum and a nasopharyngeal or oropharyngeal swab from every participant. Additional blood draws and questionnaires over a roughly two-month period could optionally be provided by prospective study participants. Before DNA extraction, blood samples from the prospective study were shipped at room temperature or frozen.

The paper as a whole reports these results and caveats: The quantity of clinical and demographic metadata differed by source and by participant and was supplied without curation.

The immunoSEQ Assay, a bias-controlled multiplex PCR, was used to amplify TCRbeta CDR3 regions from genomic DNA. Per the authors' processing: Nucleated cell counts per sample were estimated from amplification of reference gene primers within the assay. To quantify the absolute abundance of each unique TCRbeta CDR3 rearrangement, sequence reads were collapsed and filtered. For each sample, productive Simpson clonality was calculated as the square root of Simpson's diversity index across productive rearrangements. The clones in this table, taken by TCRdb from immuneACCESS, are in-frame only. Not every clone is retained; where verified, under half of the shortfall comes from an unresolved V gene, and the cause of the rest is unknown. The V and J calls and clone size come from that table; D and trimming were worked out from the DNA. The sample table contains 150,000 to 200,000 clones; only one count was recorded for approximately 88% of them. The ten largest clones represent about an eighth of the sample.

The chain couples TRBV7-9 to TRBJ2-4, with the D gene too uncertain to name. This receptor was taken from a woman aged 55-70 years who had recovered from COVID-19. The sequencing input was PBMCs or T cells enriched from blood (not recorded which). At the DNA level, the sequence is TGTGCCAGCAGCCAACGGTCCCTCGTGGACATTCAGTACTTC. This is translated as CASSQRSLVDIQYF.